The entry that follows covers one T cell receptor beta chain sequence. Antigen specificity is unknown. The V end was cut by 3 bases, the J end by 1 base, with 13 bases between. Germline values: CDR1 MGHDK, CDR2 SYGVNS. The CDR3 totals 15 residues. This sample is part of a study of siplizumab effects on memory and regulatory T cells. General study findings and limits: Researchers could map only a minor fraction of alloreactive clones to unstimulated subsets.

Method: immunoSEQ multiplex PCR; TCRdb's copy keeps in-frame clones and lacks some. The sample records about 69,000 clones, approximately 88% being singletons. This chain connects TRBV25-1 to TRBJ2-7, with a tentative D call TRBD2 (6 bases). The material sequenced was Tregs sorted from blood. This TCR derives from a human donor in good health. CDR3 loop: CASSEWGGQSYEQYF. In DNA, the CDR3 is TGTGCCAGCAGTGAGTGGGGAGGCCAGTCCTACGAGCAGTACTTC.